What follows describes a single T cell receptor beta chain. Its cognate antigen is unknown. The junction and the germline gene differ at one end; a read error may be behind it. The germline V gene encodes CDR1 SGHRS and CDR2 YFSETQ. The CDR3 has 13 residues. The data belong to a study of blood T cells in healthy people across ages. Study-wide results and limits: Researchers judged that diversity estimates from one million T cells fell short of true values. In long-lived donors, naive CD4+ cell counts and diversity exceeded those of aged donors.

A sample-barcoded 5' primer and a J-beta primer mix were used in a second PCR of roughly 7 to 11 cycles. TCRdb reprocessed the 5' RACE reads via MiXCR and lists one record per CDR3 protein. The profile shows fewer than 1.5 million distinct CDR3 sequences, about 40% of them singletons. The clonotype was recovered from a woman between 18 and 30 years old in good health. The sample taken for sequencing was blood. The chain employs TRBV5-1 and TRBJ2-7; D is ambiguous. The DNA end favors TRBJ2-5, so the J call may be wrong. CDR3 nucleotides: TGCACCAGCAATCGTGGGAACGAAGAGACCCAGTACTTC. It yields the protein CTSNRGNEETQYF.